This T cell receptor beta chain was identified during a study of type 1 regulatory T cells. Study-wide background: T-allo10 is an in vitro-generated, Tr1-enriched CD4 T cell product specific for alloantigen.

Germline values: CDR1 DFQATT, CDR2 SNEGSKA (reference sequence). This CDR3 comprises 15 residues. Trimming removed 5 bases at V and 5 bases at J, with 20 bases between. TCRdb re-derived calls from the reads in MiXCR, one entry per CDR3 protein. Of about 68,000 distinct CDR3 sequences in the sample, 50% to 70% were seen once. Only one count was recorded for this clonotype. The antigen is not known. V usage is TRBV20-1 and J usage is TRBJ2-3; D possibly corresponds to TRBD1 (5 bases). Specimen: cultured T cells, either the whole culture or a sorted T cell fraction (not recorded which). Subset reported: Tr1-enriched cell product generated in vitro against host alloantigens. The clonotype comes from a human donor in good health. CDR3 sequence (DNA): TGCAGTGCTGGACCTAGTGGCGTCCAGGGAGATACGCAGTATTTT. It codes for CSAGPSGVQGDTQYF.